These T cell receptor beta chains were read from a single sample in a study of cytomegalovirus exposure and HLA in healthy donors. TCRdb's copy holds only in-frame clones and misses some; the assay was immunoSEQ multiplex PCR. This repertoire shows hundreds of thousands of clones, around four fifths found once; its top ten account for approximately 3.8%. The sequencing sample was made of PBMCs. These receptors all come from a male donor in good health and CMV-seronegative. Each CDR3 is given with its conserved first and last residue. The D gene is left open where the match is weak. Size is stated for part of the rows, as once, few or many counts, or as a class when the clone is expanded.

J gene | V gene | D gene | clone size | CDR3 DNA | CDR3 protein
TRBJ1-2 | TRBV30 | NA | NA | TGTGCCTGGAGAATCCGGGGAGGCGTCTATGGCTACACCTTC | CAWRIRGGVYGYTF
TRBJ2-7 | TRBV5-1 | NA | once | TGCGCCAGCAGCTTGGTGCGGGGACACGAGCAGTACTTC | CASSLVRGHEQYF
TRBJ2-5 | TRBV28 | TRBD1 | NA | TGTGCCAGCAGGGTCCCCTCGACAGGGGCCCAAGAGACCCAGTACTTC | CASRVPSTGAQETQYF
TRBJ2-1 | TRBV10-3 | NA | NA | TGTGCCACCACTCTTGCGGGACCGGGATACAATGAGCAGTTCTTC | CATTLAGPGYNEQFF
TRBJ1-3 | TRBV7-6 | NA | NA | TGTGCCAGCAGCTTAGGACAGGCCAGGGCAGGAAACACCATATATTTT | CASSLGQARAGNTIYF
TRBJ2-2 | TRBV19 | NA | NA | TGTGCCAGTAGTATTGGGGCAGTAAACACCGGGGAGCTGTTTTTT | CASSIGAVNTGELFF
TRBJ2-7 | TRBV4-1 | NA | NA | TGCGCCAGCAGCCAAGTACTAGCAGCCGAGCAGTACTTC | CASSQVLAAEQYF
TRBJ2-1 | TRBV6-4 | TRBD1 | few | TGTGCCAGCAGTGAGGGGACAGGGTACAATGAGCAGTTCTTC | CASSEGTGYNEQFF
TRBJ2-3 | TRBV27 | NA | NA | TGTGCCAGCAGACTGAGGCACGGCACAGATACGCAGTATTTT | CASRLRHGTDTQYF
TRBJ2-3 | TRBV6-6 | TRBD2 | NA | TGTGCCAGCACCCCTTTTAGCGGGAGAACAGATACGCAGTATTTT | CASTPFSGRTDTQYF
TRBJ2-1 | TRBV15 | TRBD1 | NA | TGTGCCACCAGCACCTTATTAGGCGGGACAGGTCGTAACTATGAGCAGTTCTTC | CATSTLLGGTGRNYEQFF
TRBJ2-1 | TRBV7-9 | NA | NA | TGTGCCAGCAGCTTAGTACTCGCGGGGTGGGCCAGCGATGAGCAGTTCTTC | CASSLVLAGWASDEQFF